Sequencing of this T cell receptor (beta chain) was carried out in a study of early T cells in non-severe SARS-CoV-2 infection. This CDR3 has 14 amino acids. V dropped 7 bases and J dropped 4; count of bases not matched to a gene: 10. Germline values: CDR1 SQVTM, CDR2 ANQGSEA. Individual cDNA molecules carried attached unique molecular identifiers. TCRdb re-called the 5' RACE reads through MiXCR, storing one row per CDR3 protein. The repertoire holds 95,000 to 150,000 distinct CDR3 sequences, with 15% as singletons. Study results and limitations: There was a bias toward anti-spike CD8 responses in VDJdb matching, which missed private and CD4 specificities.

This clonotype was counted a few times. Its target is unknown. The chain combines TRBV29-1 with TRBJ2-5; TRBD1 matches at 9 bases. Sequenced: whole blood. The TCR originated in an adult who was a healthcare worker with PCR-confirmed SARS-CoV-2 infection or an uninfected control (not recorded which). In DNA form, the CDR3 reads TGCAGCGGAAGGGACAGGGAAAGAGGAGAGACCCAGTACTTC. It translates to CSGRDRERGETQYF.